This T cell receptor (beta chain) was captured in a study of shared clonotypes between healthy human individuals. Terminally differentiated effector memory CD45RA+ cells were excluded by CCR7 positive selection of CD45RO-negative cells. Study-wide points: Several donors held about 5% of naive CD4 clonotypes in common. Sequencing of the sorted subsets was shown by rarefaction to be incomplete despite large depth. Across subsets, estimated richness was generally greater for naive than for memory populations. Clonotype sharing among the donors was expected to vary with sequencing depth.

The protocol was immunoSEQ multiplex PCR, while the TCRdb copy is restricted to in-frame clones and leaves out a portion. There are around 2,100,000 clones in the sample; over 85% occur only once, and under 1.5% lies in the top ten. CDR3 length: 16 amino acids. V was clipped by 3 bases and J by 2 bases; unmatched bases: 10. In germline, CDR1 is SGHNT, CDR2 YYREEE (reference sequence). A note on this clone: The antigen is undetermined.

The chain carries TRBV5-4 and TRBJ2-5; 7 bases line up with TRBD1. Specimen: naive CD8+ T cells sorted from blood. The sequence was collected from a man in his late teens or twenties in good health. The CDR3 coding sequence is TGTGCCAGCAGCTCCTACCTATGGGACAGTCAAGAGACCCAGTACTTC. Translated: CASSSYLWDSQETQYF.